The TCR beta chain under discussion was sequenced for a study of CD4 T cells in relation to SARS-CoV-2 and coronaviruses. About the research overall: ViraFEST: roughly ten-day antigen culture of PBMCs, then TCR beta CDR3 sequencing.

General study points: Crossreactivity was assessed only for spike protein, not other viral proteins.

Regarding this clone: Its specificity is not known.

Naive and memory CD4+ T cells came from enriched cryopreserved PBMCs. Survey-level TCR-beta sequencing used DNA from CEF-cultured naive and memory CD4+ T cells. Sequencing was performed with immunoSEQ multiplex PCR; in TCRdb, only in-frame clones are kept and a portion is missing. The repertoire holds some 46,000 clones, with around 80% as singletons. Trimming at V came to 5 bases and at J to 5 bases, leaving 7 bases not matched to a gene. CDR1 and CDR2 from the germline V gene are SGHDN and FVKESK. This CDR3 has 14 residues. The V gene is TRBV14, the J gene TRBJ2-5; 8 nucleotides match TRBD2. The clonotype comes from an adult with COVID-19. Specimen: naive CD4+ T cells from PBMCs, cultured in vitro. Subset specified: naive CD4+ T cells isolated by negative enrichment. The DNA for the CDR3 is TGTGCCAGCAGCGTGGGACTAGTACGCGAGACCCAGTACTTC. Protein sequence: CASSVGLVRETQYF.